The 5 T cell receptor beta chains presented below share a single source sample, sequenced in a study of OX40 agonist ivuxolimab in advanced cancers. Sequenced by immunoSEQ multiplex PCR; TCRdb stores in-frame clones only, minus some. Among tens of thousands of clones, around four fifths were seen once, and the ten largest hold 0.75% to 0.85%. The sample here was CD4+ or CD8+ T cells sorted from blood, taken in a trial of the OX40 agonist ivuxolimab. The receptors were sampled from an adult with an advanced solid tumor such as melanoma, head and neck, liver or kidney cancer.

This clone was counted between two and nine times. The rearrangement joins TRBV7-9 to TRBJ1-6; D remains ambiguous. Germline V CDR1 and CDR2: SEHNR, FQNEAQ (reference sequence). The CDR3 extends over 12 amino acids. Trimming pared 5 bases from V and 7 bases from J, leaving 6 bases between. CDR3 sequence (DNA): TGTGCCAGCAGCCCGGAAAATTCACCCCTCCACTTT. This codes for CASSPENSPLHF.

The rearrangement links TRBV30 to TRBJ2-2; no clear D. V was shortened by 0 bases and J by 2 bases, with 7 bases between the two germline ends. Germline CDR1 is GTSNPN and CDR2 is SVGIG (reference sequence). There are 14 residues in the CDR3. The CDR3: CAWSVMRNTGELFF. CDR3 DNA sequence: TGTGCCTGGAGTGTAATGCGAAACACCGGGGAGCTGTTTTTT.

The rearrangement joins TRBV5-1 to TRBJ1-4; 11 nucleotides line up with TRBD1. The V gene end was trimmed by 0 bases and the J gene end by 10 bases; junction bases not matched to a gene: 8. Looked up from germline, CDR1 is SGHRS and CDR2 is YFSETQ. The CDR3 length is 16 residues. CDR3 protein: CASSLEAGTGGGKLFF. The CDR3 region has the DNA TGCGCCAGCAGCTTGGAAGCCGGGACAGGGGGTGGAAAACTGTTTTTT.

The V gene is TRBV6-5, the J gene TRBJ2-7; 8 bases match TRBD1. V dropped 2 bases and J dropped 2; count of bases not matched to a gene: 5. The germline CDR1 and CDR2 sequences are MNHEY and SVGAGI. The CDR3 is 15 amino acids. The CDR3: CASSYQGQVPYEQYF. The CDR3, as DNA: TGTGCCAGCAGTTACCAGGGACAGGTTCCCTACGAGCAGTACTTC.

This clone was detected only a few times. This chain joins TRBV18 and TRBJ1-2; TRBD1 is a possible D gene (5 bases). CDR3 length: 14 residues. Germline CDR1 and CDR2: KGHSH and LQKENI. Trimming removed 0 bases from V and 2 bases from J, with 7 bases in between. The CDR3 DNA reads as TGTGCCAGCTCACCACCGGCAGGGAACTATGGCTACACCTTC. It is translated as CASSPPAGNYGYTF.